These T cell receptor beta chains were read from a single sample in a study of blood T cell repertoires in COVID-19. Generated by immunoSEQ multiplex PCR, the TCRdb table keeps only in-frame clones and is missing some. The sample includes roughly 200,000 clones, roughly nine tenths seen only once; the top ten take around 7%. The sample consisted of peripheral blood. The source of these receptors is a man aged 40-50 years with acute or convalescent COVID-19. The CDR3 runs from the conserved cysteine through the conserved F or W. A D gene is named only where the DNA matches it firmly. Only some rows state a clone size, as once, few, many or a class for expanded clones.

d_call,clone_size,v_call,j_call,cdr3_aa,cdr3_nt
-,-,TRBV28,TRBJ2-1,CASSDPPGADEQFF,TGTGCCAGCAGTGACCCCCCAGGGGCGGATGAGCAGTTCTTC
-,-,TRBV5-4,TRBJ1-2,CASSLEPANYGYTF,TGTGCCAGCAGCTTGGAGCCGGCTAACTATGGCTACACCTTC
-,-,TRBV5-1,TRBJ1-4,CASSPPGAYEKLFF,TGCGCCAGCAGCCCGCCTGGGGCGTATGAAAAACTGTTTTTT
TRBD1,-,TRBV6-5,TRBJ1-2,CASKFTGGFYGYTF,TGTGCCAGCAAGTTCACAGGGGGTTTCTATGGCTACACCTTC
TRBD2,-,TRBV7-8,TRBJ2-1,CASSPYLATSGGAPSYNEQFF,TGTGCCAGCAGCCCCTACCTCGCGACTAGCGGGGGGGCCCCCTCCTACAATGAGCAGTTCTTC
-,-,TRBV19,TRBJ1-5,CATAGTSFYSNQPQHF,TGTGCCACCGCCGGGACAAGTTTTTATAGCAATCAGCCCCAGCATTTT
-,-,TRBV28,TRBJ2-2,CASSFVAGELFF,TGTGCCAGCAGTTTTGTAGCCGGGGAGCTGTTTTTT
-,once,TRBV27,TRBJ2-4,CASSFRAGNIQYF,TGTGCCAGCAGTTTCCGGGCGGGGAACATTCAGTACTTC
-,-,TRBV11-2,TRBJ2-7,CASSLGFYEQYF,TGTGCCAGCAGCCTCGGGTTCTACGAGCAGTACTTC
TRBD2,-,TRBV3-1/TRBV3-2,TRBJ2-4,CASSQDGTNLLAKNIQYF,TGTGCCAGCAGCCAAGATGGGACTAACCTACTAGCCAAAAACATTCAGTACTTC
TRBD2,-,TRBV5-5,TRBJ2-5,CASEIRGGRGETQYF,TGTGCCAGCGAAATCCGGGGGGGCCGGGGAGAGACCCAGTACTTC
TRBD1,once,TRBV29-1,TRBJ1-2,CSVAGGEVTF,TGCAGCGTTGCAGGGGGCGAGGTAACCTTC
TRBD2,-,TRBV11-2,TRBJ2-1,CASSSREGSYNEQFF,TGTGCCAGCAGCTCGAGGGAGGGCTCCTACAATGAGCAGTTCTTC
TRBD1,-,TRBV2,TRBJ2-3,CASRQDREITDTQYF,TGTGCCAGCAGACAGGACAGGGAAATCACAGATACGCAGTATTTT
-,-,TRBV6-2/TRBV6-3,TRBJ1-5,CASSYREQPQHF,TGTGCCAGCAGTTACAGGGAGCAGCCCCAGCATTTT
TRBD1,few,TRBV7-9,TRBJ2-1,CASSLGTGGIYNEQFF,TGTGCCAGCAGCTTAGGGACAGGGGGCATCTACAATGAGCAGTTCTTC
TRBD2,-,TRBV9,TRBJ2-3,CASSVAPVETSGSKDGTDTQYF,TGTGCCAGCAGCGTAGCCCCAGTTGAGACTAGCGGGTCGAAAGATGGCACAGATACGCAGTATTTT
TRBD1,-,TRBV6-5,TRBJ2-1,CATEPGQGLYEQFF,TGTGCCACAGAACCGGGACAGGGTCTCTATGAGCAGTTCTTC
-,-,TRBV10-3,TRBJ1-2,CAISGETITGGYTF,TGTGCCATCAGTGGGGAGACAATAACAGGGGGCTACACCTTC
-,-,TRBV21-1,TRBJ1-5,CASSKDRDRADSNQPQHF,TGTGCCAGCAGCAAAGACCGGGACAGGGCGGACAGCAATCAGCCCCAGCATTTT
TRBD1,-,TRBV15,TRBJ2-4,CATSRTGQGAPGSKNIQYF,TGTGCCACCAGCAGGACGGGACAGGGGGCGCCTGGGTCCAAAAACATTCAGTACTTC
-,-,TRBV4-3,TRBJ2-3,CASSQEGEGLTDTQYF,TGCGCCAGCAGCCAAGAAGGAGAGGGCCTCACAGATACGCAGTATTTT
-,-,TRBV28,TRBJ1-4,CASSSEGATNEKLFF,TGTGCCAGCAGTTCTGAGGGGGCAACTAATGAAAAACTGTTTTTT
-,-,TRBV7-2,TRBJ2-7,CASSLDRYTYEQYF,TGTGCCAGCAGCTTAGATCGGTATACCTACGAGCAGTACTTC
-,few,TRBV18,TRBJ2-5,CASSPPTRTETQYF,TGTGCCAGCTCACCACCTACTAGAACGGAGACCCAGTACTTC
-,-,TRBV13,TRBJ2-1,CASSLGSGNEQFF,TGTGCCAGCAGCTTAGGAAGCGGCAATGAGCAGTTCTTC
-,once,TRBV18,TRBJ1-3,CASSPTGRGSSGNTIYF,TGTGCCAGCTCACCAACCGGGCGGGGGTCGTCCGGAAACACCATATATTTT
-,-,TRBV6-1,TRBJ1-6,CASSEVGEAPLHF,TGTGCCAGCAGTGAAGTGGGGGAGGCACCCCTCCACTTT
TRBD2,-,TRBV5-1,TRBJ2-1,CASSLSSGLAGGPEARDNEQFF,TGCGCCAGCAGCTTATCCTCTGGACTAGCGGGGGGGCCGGAGGCGCGGGACAATGAGCAGTTCTTC
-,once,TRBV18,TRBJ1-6,CASSARESPLHF,TGTGCCAGCTCAGCCAGGGAATCACCCCTCCACTTT
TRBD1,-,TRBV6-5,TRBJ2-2,CASSSGRGHTGELFF,TGTGCCAGCAGTTCTGGTAGGGGGCACACCGGGGAGCTGTTTTTT
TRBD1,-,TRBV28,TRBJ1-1,CASSDNRGRGTEAFF,TGTGCCAGCAGTGATAACAGGGGAAGGGGGACTGAAGCTTTCTTT
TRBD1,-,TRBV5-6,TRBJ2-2,CASAELDRVNTGELFF,TGTGCCAGCGCGGAGCTTGACAGGGTGAACACCGGGGAGCTGTTTTTT
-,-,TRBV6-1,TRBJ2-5,CASSETVQETQYF,TGTGCCAGCAGTGAAACAGTCCAGGAGACCCAGTACTTC
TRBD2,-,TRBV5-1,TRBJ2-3,CASSSRLADTDTQYF,TGCGCCAGCAGCTCACGACTAGCGGATACAGATACGCAGTATTTT
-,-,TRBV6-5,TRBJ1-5,CASRAPGGGPQHF,TGTGCCAGCAGAGCCCCCGGGGGAGGGCCCCAGCATTTT
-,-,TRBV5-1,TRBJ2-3,CASSSSIGGSGTDTQYF,TGCGCCAGCAGCTCGAGCATAGGGGGATCGGGCACAGATACGCAGTATTTT
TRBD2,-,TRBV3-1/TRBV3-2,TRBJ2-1,CASSWTSGGVFNEQFF,TGTGCCAGCAGCTGGACTAGCGGGGGGGTCTTCAATGAGCAGTTCTTC
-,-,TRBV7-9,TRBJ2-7,CASSLVVGGPYEQYF,TGTGCCAGCAGCTTGGTCGTAGGGGGACCTTACGAGCAGTACTTC
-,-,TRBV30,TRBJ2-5,CAWSVRGSPPKETQYF,TGTGCCTGGAGTGTACGAGGGTCTCCCCCCAAGGAGACCCAGTACTTC
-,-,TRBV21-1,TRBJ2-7,CASSPQKRTTSYYEQYF,TGTGCCAGCAGCCCCCAGAAGAGGACAACTTCCTACTACGAGCAGTACTTC
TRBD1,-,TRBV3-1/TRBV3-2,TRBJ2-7,CASSQGDSHLDEQYF,TGTGCCAGCAGCCAAGGGGACAGCCATTTAGACGAGCAGTACTTC
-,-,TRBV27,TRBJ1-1,CASSAYRENGGEAFF,TGTGCCAGCAGTGCGTACAGGGAGAATGGGGGTGAAGCTTTCTTT